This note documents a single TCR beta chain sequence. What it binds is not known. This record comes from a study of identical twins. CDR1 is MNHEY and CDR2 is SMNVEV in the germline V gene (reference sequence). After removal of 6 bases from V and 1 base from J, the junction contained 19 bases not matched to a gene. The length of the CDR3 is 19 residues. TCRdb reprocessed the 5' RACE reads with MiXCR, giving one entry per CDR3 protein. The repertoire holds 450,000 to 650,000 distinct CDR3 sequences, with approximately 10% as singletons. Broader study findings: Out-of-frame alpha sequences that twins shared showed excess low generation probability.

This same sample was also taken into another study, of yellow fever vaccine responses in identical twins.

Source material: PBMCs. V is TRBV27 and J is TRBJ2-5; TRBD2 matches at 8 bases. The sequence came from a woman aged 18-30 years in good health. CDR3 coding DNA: TGTGCCAGCAGCCCTGCGCCCTTTGGGCGGGGGGCATTCCAAGAGACCCAGTACTTC. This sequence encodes CASSPAPFGRGAFQETQYF.